A selection of T cell receptor beta chains follows, all from one sample in a study of cytomegalovirus exposure and HLA in healthy donors. The protocol was immunoSEQ multiplex PCR, while the TCRdb copy is restricted to in-frame clones and leaves out a portion. The repertoire consists of some 120,000 clones, with about 81% occurring once and the leading ten covering 0.85% to 1.4%. The sequencing input was PBMCs. All receptors derive from a woman in her 30s in good health and CMV-seronegative. CDR3s include the opening cysteine and the closing phenylalanine or tryptophan. The order of the fields is J gene, D gene, clone size, V gene, CDR3 DNA, CDR3 protein. D genes are given only for firm matches. The size field is filled for only some rows; it gives once, few, many or a size class.

j_call: TRBJ2-1
d_call: .
clone_size: once
v_call: TRBV19
cdr3_nt: TGTGCCAGTAGTATGGTCCTTGTGAGCGCATACAATGAGCAGTTCTTC
cdr3_aa: CASSMVLVSAYNEQFF

j_call: TRBJ2-1
d_call: .
clone_size: once
v_call: TRBV18
cdr3_nt: TGTGCCAGCTCACCCGCGGAACTATACAGGGATGAGCAGTTCTTC
cdr3_aa: CASSPAELYRDEQFF

j_call: TRBJ2-6
d_call: TRBD1
clone_size: few
v_call: TRBV19
cdr3_nt: TGTGCCAGTAGTGGCGGACAGGGATATACTGGGGCCAACGTCCTGACTTTC
cdr3_aa: CASSGGQGYTGANVLTF

j_call: TRBJ2-2
d_call: .
clone_size: .
v_call: TRBV27
cdr3_nt: TGTGCCAGCAGTTCAGGGGAAATCGGGGAGCTGTTTTTT
cdr3_aa: CASSSGEIGELFF

j_call: TRBJ1-1
d_call: .
clone_size: .
v_call: TRBV6-4
cdr3_nt: TGTGCCAGCAGTGAACAGCCGAACACTGAAGCTTTCTTT
cdr3_aa: CASSEQPNTEAFF

j_call: TRBJ1-2
d_call: .
clone_size: .
v_call: TRBV30
cdr3_nt: TGTGCCTGGAGTCGAGGTAACGGCTACACCTTC
cdr3_aa: CAWSRGNGYTF

j_call: TRBJ2-7
d_call: .
clone_size: .
v_call: TRBV7-8
cdr3_nt: TGTGCCAGCAGCTTATTCGGCAGGGGCAACGAGCAGTACTTC
cdr3_aa: CASSLFGRGNEQYF

j_call: TRBJ2-5
d_call: TRBD2
clone_size: .
v_call: TRBV6-6
cdr3_nt: TGTGCCAGCAGTTTCAGCGGGGGGGGGCAAGAGACCCAGTACTTC
cdr3_aa: CASSFSGGGQETQYF

j_call: TRBJ2-1
d_call: TRBD2
clone_size: .
v_call: TRBV5-6
cdr3_nt: TGTGCCAGCAGCTCTGTAGCGGGGGGACGCTACAATGAGCAGTTCTTC
cdr3_aa: CASSSVAGGRYNEQFF

j_call: TRBJ2-1
d_call: TRBD2
clone_size: .
v_call: TRBV5-6
cdr3_nt: TGTGCCAGCATTCTGTGGACTAGCGGGACCTCCTACAATGAGCAGTTCTTC
cdr3_aa: CASILWTSGTSYNEQFF

j_call: TRBJ2-1
d_call: TRBD2
clone_size: .
v_call: TRBV28
cdr3_nt: TGTGCCAGCAGTTTTAGCGGGTGGGCTGACAATGAGCAGTTCTTC
cdr3_aa: CASSFSGWADNEQFF

j_call: TRBJ1-2
d_call: .
clone_size: .
v_call: TRBV2
cdr3_nt: TGTGCCAGCAGTGAACAGGGCAGTGGCTACACCTTC
cdr3_aa: CASSEQGSGYTF

j_call: TRBJ2-3
d_call: TRBD2
clone_size: few
v_call: TRBV5-6
cdr3_nt: TGTGCCAGCAGCTTGACTAGCGGGAGCACAGATACGCAGTATTTT
cdr3_aa: CASSLTSGSTDTQYF

j_call: TRBJ1-5
d_call: TRBD1
clone_size: .
v_call: TRBV19
cdr3_nt: TGTGCCAGTACCCTCCGGGACAGAAATCAGCCCCAGCATTTT
cdr3_aa: CASTLRDRNQPQHF

j_call: TRBJ1-4
d_call: TRBD1
clone_size: .
v_call: TRBV7-8
cdr3_nt: TGTGCCAGCAGCCCGGACAGGGATGAAAAACTGTTTTTT
cdr3_aa: CASSPDRDEKLFF

j_call: TRBJ2-1
d_call: .
clone_size: .
v_call: TRBV6-5
cdr3_nt: TGTGCCAGCAGTTACTCTAGCGTCCCTCTCAATGAGCAGTTCTTC
cdr3_aa: CASSYSSVPLNEQFF

j_call: TRBJ1-5
d_call: TRBD1
clone_size: .
v_call: TRBV19
cdr3_nt: TGTGCCAGTAGTATAGGGTCAGGGGGGAGCAATCAGCCCCAGCATTTT
cdr3_aa: CASSIGSGGSNQPQHF

j_call: TRBJ2-7
d_call: TRBD2
clone_size: .
v_call: TRBV7-2
cdr3_nt: TGTGCCAGCAGCTTGATCGGGCCTAGCGGGAGCAGGGGGTACGAGCAGTACTTC
cdr3_aa: CASSLIGPSGSRGYEQYF

j_call: TRBJ2-5
d_call: TRBD2
clone_size: .
v_call: TRBV6-1
cdr3_nt: TGTGCCAGCAGTACTAGCGGGGGGGGCCAAGAGACCCAGTACTTC
cdr3_aa: CASSTSGGGQETQYF

j_call: TRBJ2-1
d_call: .
clone_size: .
v_call: TRBV11-3
cdr3_nt: TGTGCCAGCAGCTCCGCGGGAATAGAGCAGTTCTTC
cdr3_aa: CASSSAGIEQFF

j_call: TRBJ1-6
d_call: TRBD1
clone_size: few
v_call: TRBV18
cdr3_nt: TGTGCCAGCTCATCCCTGGACAGGGCTAGTTCACCCCTCCACTTT
cdr3_aa: CASSSLDRASSPLHF

j_call: TRBJ2-1
d_call: TRBD1
clone_size: .
v_call: TRBV10-2
cdr3_nt: TGCGCCAGCAGCCTACGGGACAGGGGGTTGAATGAGCAGTTCTTC
cdr3_aa: CASSLRDRGLNEQFF

j_call: TRBJ1-3
d_call: .
clone_size: .
v_call: TRBV7-9
cdr3_nt: TGTTCCAGCAGCTTGAAATCCTCGGACAGTAAAAATTTT
cdr3_aa: CSSSLKSSDSKNF

j_call: TRBJ1-2
d_call: .
clone_size: .
v_call: TRBV9
cdr3_nt: TGTGCCAGCACCATAGGGGGGGGCTCGTTCTATGGCTACACCTTC
cdr3_aa: CASTIGGGSFYGYTF

j_call: TRBJ2-2
d_call: TRBD2
clone_size: .
v_call: TRBV6-1
cdr3_nt: TGTGCCAGCAGTGGTGGGACTACGAACACCGGGGAGCTGTTTTTT
cdr3_aa: CASSGGTTNTGELFF

j_call: TRBJ1-1
d_call: .
clone_size: .
v_call: TRBV19
cdr3_nt: TGTGCCAGTGGGGGGAATGTCGAGGGCACTGAAGCTTTCTTT
cdr3_aa: CASGGNVEGTEAFF

j_call: TRBJ2-7
d_call: TRBD1
clone_size: .
v_call: TRBV6-6
cdr3_nt: TGTGCCAGCAGGCGCCATCTAACAGGGGACTCCTACGAGCAGTACTTC
cdr3_aa: CASRRHLTGDSYEQYF

j_call: TRBJ1-1
d_call: TRBD1
clone_size: .
v_call: TRBV7-9
cdr3_nt: TGTGCCAGCAGTTCTCCCGACGGGACAGCGTCCAACACTGAAGCTTTCTTT
cdr3_aa: CASSSPDGTASNTEAFF

j_call: TRBJ2-5
d_call: TRBD2
clone_size: .
v_call: TRBV13
cdr3_nt: TGTGCCAGCAGCCTTAACGGACTAGCGGGAGGGCCACAGGATAAGACCCAGTACTTC
cdr3_aa: CASSLNGLAGGPQDKTQYF

j_call: TRBJ1-2
d_call: .
clone_size: .
v_call: TRBV7-6
cdr3_nt: TGTGCCAGCAGTTTACTCCCCGGGGATGGCTACACCTTC
cdr3_aa: CASSLLPGDGYTF

j_call: TRBJ1-5
d_call: .
clone_size: .
v_call: TRBV2
cdr3_nt: TGTGCCAGCTCGCCTGACAGTAGCAATCAGCCCCAGCATTTT
cdr3_aa: CASSPDSSNQPQHF

j_call: TRBJ2-1
d_call: .
clone_size: .
v_call: TRBV18
cdr3_nt: TGTGCCAGCTCACCATCGGATGAGCAGTTCTTC
cdr3_aa: CASSPSDEQFF

j_call: TRBJ1-1
d_call: TRBD1
clone_size: .
v_call: TRBV27
cdr3_nt: TGTGCCAGCAGAGGGGGCGGAATGAACACTGAAGCTTTCTTT
cdr3_aa: CASRGGGMNTEAFF

j_call: TRBJ1-5
d_call: .
clone_size: .
v_call: TRBV10-3
cdr3_nt: TGTGCCATCAGTGCCTCGGAGAGCAATCAGCCCCAGCATTTT
cdr3_aa: CAISASESNQPQHF

j_call: TRBJ2-7
d_call: TRBD2
clone_size: once
v_call: TRBV5-1
cdr3_nt: TGCGCCAGCAGCTTTGCGGGGGACTACGAGCAGTACTTC
cdr3_aa: CASSFAGDYEQYF

j_call: TRBJ2-3
d_call: .
clone_size: .
v_call: TRBV7-8
cdr3_nt: TGTGCCAGCAGCTCCCGGGGCGGGGTCCGCACAGATACGCAGTATTTT
cdr3_aa: CASSSRGGVRTDTQYF

j_call: TRBJ1-1
d_call: .
clone_size: .
v_call: TRBV18
cdr3_nt: TGTGCCAGCTCACCACGGACAGTGGCAGGGTTCATGAACACTGAAGCTTTCTTT
cdr3_aa: CASSPRTVAGFMNTEAFF

j_call: TRBJ2-1
d_call: TRBD1
clone_size: .
v_call: TRBV7-7
cdr3_nt: TGTGCTAGCAGCCTCACCGGGACAGCCTACAATGAGCAGTTCTTC
cdr3_aa: CASSLTGTAYNEQFF

j_call: TRBJ2-7
d_call: .
clone_size: .
v_call: TRBV11-3
cdr3_nt: TGTGCCAGCAGCACCGGACTGGCCCAATACGAGCAGTACTTC
cdr3_aa: CASSTGLAQYEQYF

j_call: TRBJ1-1
d_call: .
clone_size: .
v_call: TRBV4-2
cdr3_nt: TGTGCCAGCAGCCAAGCCGCGGGGACTGAAGCTTTCTTT
cdr3_aa: CASSQAAGTEAFF

j_call: TRBJ2-5
d_call: TRBD1
clone_size: .
v_call: TRBV7-2
cdr3_nt: TGTGCCAGCAGCGCCCACAGGGGGCGAGAGACCCAGTACTTC
cdr3_aa: CASSAHRGRETQYF

j_call: TRBJ2-5
d_call: TRBD2
clone_size: .
v_call: TRBV10-3
cdr3_nt: TGTGCCATCAGATTAGCGGGAGAAGAGACCCAGTACTTC
cdr3_aa: CAIRLAGEETQYF

j_call: TRBJ2-7
d_call: TRBD1
clone_size: few
v_call: TRBV29-1
cdr3_nt: TGCAGCGTTGAAGGCGGACAGGGAGGCTACGAGCAGTACTTC
cdr3_aa: CSVEGGQGGYEQYF

j_call: TRBJ2-7
d_call: .
clone_size: .
v_call: TRBV19
cdr3_nt: TGTGCCAGTAGTATAAGATCCGGACAAACCTACGAGCAGTACTTC
cdr3_aa: CASSIRSGQTYEQYF

j_call: TRBJ2-1
d_call: .
clone_size: .
v_call: TRBV7-8
cdr3_nt: TGTGCCAGCAGCCATATCGTCCAGGGGAATGAGCAGTTCTTC
cdr3_aa: CASSHIVQGNEQFF

j_call: TRBJ1-6
d_call: .
clone_size: .
v_call: TRBV30
cdr3_nt: TGTGCCTGGAGTGTACTGTCACCCCTCCACTTT
cdr3_aa: CAWSVLSPLHF

j_call: TRBJ2-1
d_call: TRBD2
clone_size: .
v_call: TRBV19
cdr3_nt: TGTGCCAGTAGTAAACCTAGCGGCTATTACAATGAGCAGTTCTTC
cdr3_aa: CASSKPSGYYNEQFF

j_call: TRBJ2-7
d_call: TRBD1
clone_size: .
v_call: TRBV13
cdr3_nt: TGTGCCAGCAGCGACAGGGTCGGCTACGAGCAGTACTTC
cdr3_aa: CASSDRVGYEQYF

j_call: TRBJ2-2
d_call: TRBD1
clone_size: .
v_call: TRBV9
cdr3_nt: TGTGCCAGCAGCCTACAGGGGGCTAACACCGGGGAGCTGTTTTTT
cdr3_aa: CASSLQGANTGELFF

j_call: TRBJ1-2
d_call: TRBD1
clone_size: .
v_call: TRBV7-2
cdr3_nt: TGTGCCAGCAGCTCGCGGGGTGGACAGGGGATTGGCTACACCTTC
cdr3_aa: CASSSRGGQGIGYTF

j_call: TRBJ1-4
d_call: .
clone_size: once
v_call: TRBV29-1
cdr3_nt: TGCAGCGTCCGGGTCGTAGGAGAAAAACTGTTTTTT
cdr3_aa: CSVRVVGEKLFF

j_call: TRBJ2-7
d_call: TRBD2
clone_size: .
v_call: TRBV11-2
cdr3_nt: TGTGCCAGCAGCCTATGGACTAGCGGGGGGTACGAGCAGTACTTC
cdr3_aa: CASSLWTSGGYEQYF